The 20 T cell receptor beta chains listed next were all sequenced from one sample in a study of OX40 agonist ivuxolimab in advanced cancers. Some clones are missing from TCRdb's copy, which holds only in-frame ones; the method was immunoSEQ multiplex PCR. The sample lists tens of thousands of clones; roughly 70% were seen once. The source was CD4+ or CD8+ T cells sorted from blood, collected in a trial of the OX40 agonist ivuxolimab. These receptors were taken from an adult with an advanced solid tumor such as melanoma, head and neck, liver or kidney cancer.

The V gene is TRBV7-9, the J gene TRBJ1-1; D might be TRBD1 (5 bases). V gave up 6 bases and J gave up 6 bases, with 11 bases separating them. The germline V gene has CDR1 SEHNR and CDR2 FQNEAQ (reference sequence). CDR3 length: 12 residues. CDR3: CASRTGTAEAFF. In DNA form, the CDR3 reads TGTGCCAGCAGGACCGGGACCGCTGAAGCTTTCTTT. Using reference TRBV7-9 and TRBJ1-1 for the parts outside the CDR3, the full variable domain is DTGVSQNPRHKITKRGQNVTFRCDPISEHNRLYWYRQTLGQGPEFLTYFQNEAQLEKSRLLSDRFSAERPKGSFSTLEIQRTEQGDSAMYLCASRTGTAEAFFGQGTRLTVV.

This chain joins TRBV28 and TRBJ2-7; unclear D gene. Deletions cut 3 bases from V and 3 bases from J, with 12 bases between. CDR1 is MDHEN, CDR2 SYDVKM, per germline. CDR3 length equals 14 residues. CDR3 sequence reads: CASSFSIQLYEQYF. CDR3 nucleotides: TGTGCCAGCAGTTTTTCTATACAGCTCTACGAGCAGTACTTC.

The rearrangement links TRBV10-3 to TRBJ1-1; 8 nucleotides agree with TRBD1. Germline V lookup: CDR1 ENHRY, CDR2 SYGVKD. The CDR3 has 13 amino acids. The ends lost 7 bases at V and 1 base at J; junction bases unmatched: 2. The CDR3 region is CAINTGGNTEAFF. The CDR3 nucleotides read TGTGCCATCAACACAGGGGGGAACACTGAAGCTTTCTTT.

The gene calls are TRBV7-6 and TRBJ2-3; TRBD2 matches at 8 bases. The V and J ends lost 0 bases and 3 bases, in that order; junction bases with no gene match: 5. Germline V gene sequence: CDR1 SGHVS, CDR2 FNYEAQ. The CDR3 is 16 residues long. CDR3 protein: CASSLAAGGPTDTQYF. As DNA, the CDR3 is TGTGCCAGCAGCTTAGCGGCGGGGGGCCCGACAGATACGCAGTATTTT.

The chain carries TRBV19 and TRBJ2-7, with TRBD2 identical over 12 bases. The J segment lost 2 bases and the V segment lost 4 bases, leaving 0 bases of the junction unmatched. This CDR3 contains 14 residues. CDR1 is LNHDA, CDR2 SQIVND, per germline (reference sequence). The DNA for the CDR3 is TGTGCCAGTAGTACTAGCGGGGGGGCCTACGAGCAGTACTTC. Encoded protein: CASSTSGGAYEQYF.

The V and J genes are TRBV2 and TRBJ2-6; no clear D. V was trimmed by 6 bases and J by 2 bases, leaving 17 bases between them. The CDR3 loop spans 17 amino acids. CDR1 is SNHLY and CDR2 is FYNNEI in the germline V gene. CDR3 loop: CASRWATPATGANVLTF. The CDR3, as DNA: TGTGCCAGCAGGTGGGCCACGCCCGCTACTGGGGCCAACGTCCTGACTTTC.

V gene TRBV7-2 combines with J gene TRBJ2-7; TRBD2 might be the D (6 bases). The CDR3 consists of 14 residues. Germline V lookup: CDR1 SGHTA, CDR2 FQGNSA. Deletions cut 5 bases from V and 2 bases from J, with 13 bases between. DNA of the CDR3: TGTGCCAGCAGCCCCTCCGGGACTGCCTACGAGCAGTACTTC. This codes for CASSPSGTAYEQYF.

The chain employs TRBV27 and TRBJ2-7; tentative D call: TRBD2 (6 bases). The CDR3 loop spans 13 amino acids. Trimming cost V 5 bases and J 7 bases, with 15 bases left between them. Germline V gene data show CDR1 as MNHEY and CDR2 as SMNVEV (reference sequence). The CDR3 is CASSPTIGGEQYF. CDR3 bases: TGTGCCAGCAGTCCTACCATCGGGGGAGAGCAGTACTTC.

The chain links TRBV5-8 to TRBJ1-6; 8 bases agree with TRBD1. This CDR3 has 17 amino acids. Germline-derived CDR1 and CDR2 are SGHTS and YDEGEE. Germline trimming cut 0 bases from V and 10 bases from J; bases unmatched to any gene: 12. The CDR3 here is CASSLEDRDSYWSPLHF. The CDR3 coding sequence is TGTGCCAGCAGCTTGGAGGACAGGGATTCGTACTGGTCACCCCTCCACTTT. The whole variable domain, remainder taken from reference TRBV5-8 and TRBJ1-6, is EAGVTQSPTHLIKTRGQQATLRCSPISGHTSVYWYQQALGLGLQFLLWYDEGEERNRGNFPPRFSGRQFPNYSSELNVNALELEDSALYLCASSLEDRDSYWSPLHFGNGTRLTVT.

This CDR3 is CASSYGQGINWAQYF. The CDR3 region has the DNA TGTGCCAGCAGCTACGGACAGGGGATAAATTGGGCCCAGTACTTC. This chain links TRBV13 with TRBJ2-5, with 9 bases matching TRBD1. V gave up 4 bases and J gave up 9 bases; unmatched junction bases: 12. CDR3 length: 15 residues. Germline CDR1 PRHDT, CDR2 FYEKMQ (reference sequence).

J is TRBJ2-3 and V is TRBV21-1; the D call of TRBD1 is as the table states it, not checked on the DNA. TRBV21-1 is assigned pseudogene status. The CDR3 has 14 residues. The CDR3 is CASRVQGSTDTQYF. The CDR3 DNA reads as TGTGCCAGTAGAGTACAGGGTAGCACAGATACGCAGTATTTT.

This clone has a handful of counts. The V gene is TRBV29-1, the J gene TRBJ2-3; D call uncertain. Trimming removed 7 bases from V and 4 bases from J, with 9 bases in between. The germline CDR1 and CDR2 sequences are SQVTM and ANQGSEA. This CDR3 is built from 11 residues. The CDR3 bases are TGCAGCGCCCCGGTTTCAGATACGCAGTATTTT. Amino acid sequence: CSAPVSDTQYF.

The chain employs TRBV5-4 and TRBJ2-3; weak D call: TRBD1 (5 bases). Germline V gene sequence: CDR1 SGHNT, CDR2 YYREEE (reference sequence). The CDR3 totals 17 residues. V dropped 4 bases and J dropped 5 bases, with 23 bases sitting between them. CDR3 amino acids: CASSQVRGDSLRDTQYF. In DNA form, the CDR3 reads TGTGCCAGCAGCCAAGTAAGGGGCGACTCTCTGAGAGATACGCAGTATTTT.

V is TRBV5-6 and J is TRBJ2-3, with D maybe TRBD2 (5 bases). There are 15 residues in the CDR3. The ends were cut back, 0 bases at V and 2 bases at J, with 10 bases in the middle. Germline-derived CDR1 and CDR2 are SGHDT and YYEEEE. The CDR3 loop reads CASSLGGHNTDTQYF. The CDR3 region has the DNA TGTGCCAGCAGCTTGGGAGGGCACAACACAGATACGCAGTATTTT.

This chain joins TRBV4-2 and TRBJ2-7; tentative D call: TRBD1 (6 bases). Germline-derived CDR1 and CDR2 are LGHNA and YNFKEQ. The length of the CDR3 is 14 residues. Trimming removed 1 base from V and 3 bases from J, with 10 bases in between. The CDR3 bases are TGTGCCAGCAGCCAAGCGGGACACAGCTACGAGCAGTACTTC. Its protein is CASSQAGHSYEQYF.

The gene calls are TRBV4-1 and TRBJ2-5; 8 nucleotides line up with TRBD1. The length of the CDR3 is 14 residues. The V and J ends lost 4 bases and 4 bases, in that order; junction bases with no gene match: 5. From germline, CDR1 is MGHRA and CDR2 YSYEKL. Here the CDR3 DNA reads TGCGCCAGCAGCCTCTCCGGGACAGGAGAGACCCAGTACTTC. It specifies CASSLSGTGETQYF.

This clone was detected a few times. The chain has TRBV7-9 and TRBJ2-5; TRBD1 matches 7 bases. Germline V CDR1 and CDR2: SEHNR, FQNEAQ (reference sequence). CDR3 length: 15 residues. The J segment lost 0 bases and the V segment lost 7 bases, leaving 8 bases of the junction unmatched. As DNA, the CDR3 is TGTGCCAGCATGCACTCCGGGACAGACCAAGAGACCCAGTACTTC. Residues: CASMHSGTDQETQYF.

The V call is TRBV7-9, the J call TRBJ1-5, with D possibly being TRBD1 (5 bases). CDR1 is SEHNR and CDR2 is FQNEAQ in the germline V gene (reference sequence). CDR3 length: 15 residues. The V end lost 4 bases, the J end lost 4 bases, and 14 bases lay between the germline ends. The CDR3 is CASSSGASLNQPQHF. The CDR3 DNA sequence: TGTGCCAGCAGCTCTGGGGCCTCACTTAATCAGCCCCAGCATTTT.

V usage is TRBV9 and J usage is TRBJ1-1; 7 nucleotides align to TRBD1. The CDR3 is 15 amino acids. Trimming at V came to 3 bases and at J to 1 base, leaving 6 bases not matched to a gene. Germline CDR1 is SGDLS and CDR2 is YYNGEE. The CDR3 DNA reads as TGTGCCAGCAGCGGAGGGGGCTCTTCGAACACTGAAGCTTTCTTT. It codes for CASSGGGSSNTEAFF. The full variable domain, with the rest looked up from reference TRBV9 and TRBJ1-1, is DSGVTQTPKHLITATGQRVTLRCSPRSGDLSVYWYQQSLDQGLQFLIQYYNGEERAKGNILERFSAQQFPDLHSELNLSSLELGDSALYFCASSGGGSSNTEAFFGQGTRLTVV.

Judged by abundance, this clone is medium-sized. CDR3 nucleotide sequence: TGTGCCAGCAGCTTGGTTTACGGGGACAGGACTGAAGCTTTCTTT. Translated: CASSLVYGDRTEAFF. The V gene is TRBV5-6, the J gene TRBJ1-1, with 8 positions matching TRBD1. The V gene end was trimmed by 0 bases and the J gene end by 5 bases; junction bases not matched to a gene: 6. This CDR3 has 15 residues. The germline gives CDR1 SGHDT, CDR2 YYEEEE.